This note documents a single T cell receptor (beta chain) sequence. Its antigen is as yet unknown. The TCR library protocol attached unique molecular identifiers to the individual cDNA molecules. In TCRdb, the 5' RACE reads were re-called with MiXCR into one record per CDR3 protein. The sample comprises around 58,000 distinct CDR3 sequences, around 4.6% of which are singletons, and roughly 5% rests with the top ten. This sample was included in a study of early T cells in non-severe SARS-CoV-2 infection. Overall study: Sequencing used unsorted whole-blood bulk RNA, so chains lack pairing.

Overall study findings and caveats: Clonotype matching in VDJdb favored anti-spike CD8 responses and did not capture private and CD4 specificities.

Trimming took 3 bases from V and 3 from J, leaving 5 bases between them. The CDR3 length is 12 residues. In germline, CDR1 is SGHNT, CDR2 YENEEA. Specimen: whole blood. V and J are TRBV11-3 and TRBJ2-5; unclear D gene. This clonotype was obtained from an adult who was a healthcare worker with PCR-confirmed SARS-CoV-2 infection or an uninfected control (not recorded which). The CDR3 is CASSFIKETQYF. CDR3 DNA sequence: TGTGCCAGCAGCTTCATTAAAGAGACCCAGTACTTC. Full variable domain (rest looked up from reference TRBV11-3 and TRBJ2-5): EAGVVQSPRYKIIEKKQPVAFWCNPISGHNTLYWYLQNLGQGPELLIRYENEEAVDDSQLPKDRFSAERLKGVDSTLKIQPAELGDSAVYLCASSFIKETQYFGPGTRLLVL.